This passage covers 10 T cell receptor beta chains from one sample sequenced in a study of T-cell memory formation after mild COVID-19. TCRdb passed the 5' RACE reads through MiXCR, listing each CDR3 protein once. The sample consists of about 350,000 distinct CDR3 sequences, approximately 15% of them appearing once. Sequencing was carried out using PBMCs or a T cell subset sorted from them (not recorded which). All receptors come from a man between 18 and 29 years old who had mild COVID-19 (a few samples of this study predate the infection). Cell type and time point are not known.

This clonotype was seen more than once but under ten times. As DNA, the CDR3 is TGTGCCAGCATACCAGCGAGGGCAATTTACATTCAGTACTTC. As protein: CASIPARAIYIQYF. The gene calls are TRBV9 and TRBJ2-4; D is perhaps TRBD2 (5 bases). This CDR3 has 14 amino acids. V lost 6 bases to trimming and J lost 8 bases, with 18 bases between them. Germline CDR1 is SGDLS and CDR2 is YYNGEE.

This clonotype occurred a few times. The genes are TRBV5-6 and TRBJ2-5; D gene unclear. The V gene lost 3 bases and the J gene lost 0 bases, with 12 bases spanning the gap. Germline V gives CDR1 SGHDT, CDR2 YYEEEE. This CDR3 is built from 15 residues. Here the CDR3 DNA reads TGTGCCAGCAGCTCAATTCTAGGTTACCAAGAGACCCAGTACTTC. It codes for CASSSILGYQETQYF.

At least ten counts were recorded for this clonotype. This chain links TRBV5-1 with TRBJ2-7; D may be TRBD1 (5 bases). CDR1 SGHRS and CDR2 YFSETQ come from the germline V gene. CDR3 length: 13 amino acids. V was shortened by 4 bases and J by 2 bases, with 10 bases between the two germline ends. CDR3 loop: CASSAQGAYEQYF. CDR3 DNA sequence: TGCGCCAGCAGCGCACAAGGGGCCTACGAGCAGTACTTC.

The V call is TRBV7-9, the J call TRBJ2-5; D gene unclear. CDR1 is SEHNR, CDR2 FQNEAQ, per germline (reference sequence). Trimming stripped 4 bases from V and 4 bases from J, with 16 bases between. The CDR3 has 15 amino acids. The CDR3 region has the DNA TGTGCCAGCAGCTCTGGTGCTTGGGGTTCAGAGACCCAGTACTTC. It codes for CASSSGAWGSETQYF.

V gene TRBV27 combines with J gene TRBJ2-1, with a tentative D call TRBD1 (6 bases). This CDR3 spans 16 amino acids. Per the germline V gene, CDR1 is MNHEY and CDR2 is SMNVEV (reference sequence). V gave up 7 bases and J gave up 7 bases, with 23 bases separating them. CDR3 sequence reads: CASNIEGHPSTNEQFF. The CDR3 DNA reads TGTGCCAGCAACATAGAGGGACACCCTTCGACTAATGAGCAGTTCTTC.

This rearrangement joins TRBV20-1 to TRBJ1-2, with 9 positions matching TRBD1. Trimming removed 6 bases from V and 8 bases from J; junction bases left unmatched: 16. Germline V lookup: CDR1 DFQATT, CDR2 SNEGSKA (reference sequence). This CDR3 spans 15 amino acids. In DNA, the CDR3 is TGCAGTGCACCCCCTACAGGGGGCCTGGGGAGAGGCTACACCTTC. Amino acids: CSAPPTGGLGRGYTF.

This clonotype came up many times. The chain recombines TRBV5-1 with TRBJ2-3; TRBD2 aligns across 12 bases. Germline V gene data show CDR1 as SGHRS and CDR2 as YFSETQ. The CDR3 runs 16 residues. V was pared by 4 bases and J by 3 bases, with 6 bases of the junction left unmatched. CDR3 loop: CASSPGLAGNTDTQYF. The CDR3 DNA reads TGCGCCAGCAGCCCGGGACTAGCGGGTAATACAGATACGCAGTATTTT.

The chain uses TRBV7-2 and TRBJ2-7, with TRBD2 as a possible D gene (6 bases). Deletions cut 5 bases from V and 0 bases from J, with 20 bases between. CDR3 length: 17 amino acids. From germline, CDR1 is SGHTA and CDR2 FQGNSA. Here the CDR3 DNA reads TGTGCCAGCAGCCCGGGCCCCCCTGCGGGGTACTCCTACGAGCAGTACTTC. This codes for CASSPGPPAGYSYEQYF.

In this sample, this clonotype turned up a few times. V gene TRBV6-5 combines with J gene TRBJ1-4; TRBD1 agrees at 8 bases. The CDR3 is 12 amino acids. CDR1 MNHEY and CDR2 SVGAGI come from the germline V gene. With 10 bases clipped from V and 8 bases from J, the junction kept 6 bases outside the gene matches. DNA of the CDR3: TGTGCCACACGGACAGGGCTCGAAAAACTGTTTTTT. Translating gives CATRTGLEKLFF.

This chain joins TRBV29-1 and TRBJ2-2; the D gene could be TRBD1 or TRBD2 (6 bases each). The CDR3 is 14 amino acids. Looked up from germline, CDR1 is SQVTM and CDR2 is ANQGSEA. V was clipped by 1 base and J by 7 bases, with 13 bases between them. The CDR3 sequence: CSVEGKEGDGELFF. Here the CDR3 DNA reads TGCAGCGTTGAAGGAAAGGAGGGGGACGGGGAGCTGTTTTTT.